These 17 T cell receptor beta chains were all obtained from the same sample, sequenced in a study of CD8 T cells in ankylosing spondylitis. TCRdb re-called the 5' RACE reads through MiXCR, storing one row per CDR3 protein. The profile covers approximately 16,000 distinct CDR3 sequences, with approximately 8.4% appearing a single time and roughly 35% taken by the ten largest. The sample comprised blood. Every receptor here comes from a male donor with ankylosing spondylitis or in good health (not recorded which).

This clonotype has at least ten counts. The chain combines TRBV10-2 with TRBJ1-2; D may be TRBD1 (5 bases). This CDR3 comprises 12 residues. Germline V lookup: CDR1 WSHSY, CDR2 SAAADI. V was shortened by 7 bases and J by 4 bases, with 10 bases between the two germline ends. The CDR3 coding sequence is TGCGCCAGCACTGGGGGAAGCTATGGCTACACCTTC. It is translated as CASTGGSYGYTF.

The chain uses TRBV6-2 or TRBV6-3 and TRBJ1-2; D not resolved. Germline assignment: CDR1 MNHEY and CDR2 SVGEGT. Trimming took 8 bases from V and 4 from J, leaving 11 bases between them. This CDR3 comprises 12 residues. Here the CDR3 reads CASADGSYGYTF. The CDR3 region has the DNA TGTGCCAGCGCCGACGGGAGCTATGGCTACACCTTC.

This clonotype was recorded many times. The gene calls are TRBV2 and TRBJ2-7; tentatively, D is TRBD2 (6 bases). Germline V gene data show CDR1 as SNHLY and CDR2 as FYNNEI. V lost 0 bases to trimming and J lost 10 bases, with 13 bases between them. The CDR3 runs 13 residues. DNA for the CDR3: TGTGCCAGCAGTGAAGCCCGGACGGGAGACCAGTACTTC. It translates to CASSEARTGDQYF.

This clonotype is labeled as large. This may stem from a read error, because a much larger clone lies one nucleotide away. J is TRBJ1-5 and V is TRBV20-1, with D hard to call. This CDR3 region has 14 residues. CDR1 and CDR2 from the germline V gene are DFQATT and SNEGSKA (reference sequence). Trimming took off 6 bases at V and 2 bases at J, with 14 bases between the two ends. The CDR3 region is CSATRAARNQPQHF. The CDR3 bases are TGCAGTGCCACTAGGGCGGCGCGCAATCAGCCCCAGCATTTT.

This clonotype was seen more than once but under ten times. V gene TRBV6-2 or TRBV6-3 combines with J gene TRBJ2-7; D unclear. The CDR3 runs 12 residues. V lost 0 bases to trimming and J lost 4 bases, with 4 bases between them. Germline V gives CDR1 MNHEY, CDR2 SVGEGT. CDR3 DNA: TGTGCCAGCAGTTACTCGAATTACGAGCAGTACGTC. It is translated as CASSYSNYEQYV.

This clonotype was detected a few times. V usage is TRBV20-1 and J usage is TRBJ2-2, with TRBD2 as a possible D gene (5 bases). This CDR3 is built from 15 residues. CDR1 is DFQATT, CDR2 SNEGSKA, per germline (reference sequence). V was clipped by 6 bases and J by 2 bases, with 16 bases between them. For the CDR3, the DNA is TGCAGTGCCCGGGAACGGATTTCTAACACCGGGGAGCTGTTTTTT. Its translation is CSARERISNTGELFF.

The chain has TRBV20-1 and TRBJ2-5, with 13 nucleotides matching TRBD2. Trimming removed 6 bases from V and 5 bases from J; junction bases left unmatched: 6. In germline, CDR1 is DFQATT, CDR2 SNEGSKA (reference sequence). The CDR3 runs to 14 residues. This CDR3 is CSAPGLAGVETQYF. The CDR3 DNA follows: TGCAGTGCACCTGGACTAGCGGGGGTTGAGACCCAGTACTTC.

This chain links TRBV12-3 or TRBV12-4 with TRBJ2-7; unclear D gene. This CDR3 has 11 amino acids. Trimming shortened V by 8 bases and J by 0 bases, and 5 bases separated the two germline ends. CDR3 residues: CASQYSYEQYF. As DNA, the CDR3 is TGTGCCAGCCAATACTCCTACGAGCAGTACTTC.

This clonotype appeared once. The chain employs TRBV12-3 or TRBV12-4 and TRBJ2-2, with a possible D match to TRBD1 (6 bases). V lost 6 bases to trimming and J lost 4 bases, with 18 bases between them. The CDR3 is 16 amino acids. The CDR3 loop is CASSRNTGLGTGELFF. The CDR3 DNA sequence: TGTGCCAGCAGCCGGAATACAGGGCTCGGCACCGGGGAGCTGTTTTTT.

This clonotype was seen many times. The genes are TRBV14 and TRBJ2-3, with no clear D. The V gene's germline CDR1 is SGHDN and CDR2 FVKESK. V was shortened by 0 bases and J by 5 bases, with 12 bases between the two germline ends. The CDR3 sequence is 15 residues long. The CDR3: CASSQEVRRQDTQYF. DNA of the CDR3: TGTGCCAGCAGCCAAGAGGTTCGCCGGCAAGATACGCAGTATTTT.

This clonotype has only a few counts. The rearrangement uses TRBV12-3 or TRBV12-4 and TRBJ1-5; TRBD1 might be the D (6 bases). V gave up 7 bases and J gave up 1 base, with 14 bases separating them. The CDR3 has 15 residues. CDR3 in amino acids: CASTPQGLSNQPQHF. CDR3 nucleotide sequence: TGTGCCAGCACTCCCCAGGGGCTGAGCAATCAGCCCCAGCATTTT.

This clonotype has ten or more counts. This chain links TRBV12-3 or TRBV12-4 with TRBJ2-2; maybe TRBD2 (5 bases). V lost 4 bases, J lost 7 bases, and 22 bases lay in between. This CDR3 comprises 17 residues. The CDR3 here is CASSYGVLGTRGGELFF. The DNA of the CDR3 is TGTGCCAGCAGTTACGGGGTACTCGGCACCCGTGGCGGGGAGCTGTTTTTT.

This clonotype was counted ten times or more. The V call is TRBV5-1, the J call TRBJ1-1; tentative D call: TRBD1 (5 bases). Germline-derived CDR1 and CDR2 are SGHRS and YFSETQ. The CDR3 spans 14 residues. Between the trimmed V and J ends, which lost 5 bases and 5 bases, there was a span of 16 bases. The CDR3, as DNA: TGCGCCAGCAGGAGGGACGCTGGGAATACTGAAGCTTTCTTT. As protein: CASRRDAGNTEAFF. The full variable domain, in which reference TRBV5-1 and TRBJ1-1 provide the parts outside the CDR3, is KAGVTQTPRYLIKTRGQQVTLSCSPISGHRSVSWYQQTPGQGLQFLFEYFSETQRNKGNFPGRFSGRQFSNSRSEMNVSTLELGDSALYLCASRRDAGNTEAFFGQGTRLTVV.

At least ten counts were recorded for this clonotype. The chain recombines TRBV9 with TRBJ2-2; 8 nucleotides match TRBD2. The CDR3 covers 15 residues. Germline CDR1 SGDLS, CDR2 YYNGEE. V dropped 4 bases and J dropped 0; count of bases not matched to a gene: 2. CDR3 sequence: CASSSGLANTGELFF. The CDR3 bases are TGTGCCAGCAGCTCGGGACTAGCGAACACCGGGGAGCTGTTTTTT.

This clonotype has only a few counts. This chain links TRBV2 with TRBJ2-4; D might be TRBD2 (5 bases). Trimming removed 6 bases from V and 0 bases from J, with 9 bases in between. CDR3 size: 14 residues. Germline V gene sequence: CDR1 SNHLY, CDR2 FYNNEI. This CDR3 is CASSLAVAKNIQYF. DNA of the CDR3: TGTGCCAGCAGCCTAGCAGTAGCCAAAAACATTCAGTACTTC.

This clonotype was counted many times. This CDR3 reads CATSPLSLNTEAFF. CDR3 DNA: TGCGCCACCTCGCCCCTTTCCCTGAACACTGAAGCTTTCTTT. J is TRBJ1-1 and V is TRBV5-1; D ambiguous. V lost 9 bases and J lost 0, with 15 bases in between. The CDR3 sequence is 14 residues long. Looked up from germline, CDR1 is SGHRS and CDR2 is YFSETQ.

This clonotype has at least ten counts. CDR3 nucleotides: TGCAGCGTTAAAGTGGCGAATACCTACGAGCAGTACTTC. It yields the protein CSVKVANTYEQYF. V gene TRBV29-1 combines with J gene TRBJ2-7; D ambiguous. The CDR3 spans 13 residues. With 5 bases removed from V and 2 bases from J, the gap between germline ends came to 13 bases. CDR1 and CDR2 (germline): SQVTM, ANQGSEA.